This T cell receptor (beta chain) comes out of a study of CD8 T cells in Susac syndrome. Study information: Patients with Susac syndrome were therapy-naive, treated with corticosteroids, or treated with intravenous immunoglobulin alone when blood was collected.

This CDR3 is 11 amino acids long. CDR1 and CDR2 (germline): SQVTM, ANQGSEA. With regard to this clonotype: Its antigen is currently unknown. Relative to the germline gene, one junction end is altered; a read error may explain this.

Study-wide findings and caveats: The CD4+ T cell repertoires from Susac syndrome exhibited no clonal expansion.

TCR beta was sequenced from blood CD8+ and CD4+ T cells. RNA amounts of about 0.45 to 1 ug underwent reverse transcription with random hexamers. One entry per CDR3 protein, called by TCRdb with MiXCR from the immunoSEQ multiplex PCR reads. The sample lists about 140,000 distinct CDR3 sequences; almost 96% were seen once. This sequence originates from a human donor with Susac syndrome. The specimen was CD4+ T cells from PBMCs. V gene TRBV29-1 combines with J gene TRBJ1-1; D uncertain. The CDR3 loop is CTVVGSTEAFF. The DNA of the CDR3 is TGCACCGTTGTAGGGAGCACTGAAGCTTTCTTT.